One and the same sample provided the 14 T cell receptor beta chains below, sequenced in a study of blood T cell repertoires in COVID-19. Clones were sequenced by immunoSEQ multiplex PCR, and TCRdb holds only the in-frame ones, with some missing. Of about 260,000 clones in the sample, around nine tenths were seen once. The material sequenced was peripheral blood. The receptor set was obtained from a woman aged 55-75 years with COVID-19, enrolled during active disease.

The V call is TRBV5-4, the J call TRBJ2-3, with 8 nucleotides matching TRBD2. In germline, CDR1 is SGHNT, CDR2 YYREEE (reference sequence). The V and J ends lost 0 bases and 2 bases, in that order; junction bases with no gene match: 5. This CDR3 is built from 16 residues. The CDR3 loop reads CASSLVAGGLTDTQYF. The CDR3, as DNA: TGTGCCAGCAGCTTGGTTGCGGGAGGACTCACAGATACGCAGTATTTT.

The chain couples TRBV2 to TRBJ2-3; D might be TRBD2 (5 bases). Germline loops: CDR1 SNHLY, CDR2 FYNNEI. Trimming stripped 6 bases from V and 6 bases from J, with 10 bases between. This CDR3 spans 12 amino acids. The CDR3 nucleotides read TGTGCCAGCAGGCTAGCAAGGGATACGCAGTATTTT. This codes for CASRLARDTQYF.

In nucleotides, the CDR3 is TGCGCCAGCAGCCTGGACGTCAGGGTTGAGACCCAGTACTTC. This sequence encodes CASSLDVRVETQYF. The chain carries TRBV5-1 and TRBJ2-5; the D gene is possibly TRBD1 (5 bases). CDR3 length: 14 residues. CDR1 SGHRS and CDR2 YFSETQ come from the germline V gene. Trimming pared 4 bases from V and 5 bases from J, leaving 15 bases between.

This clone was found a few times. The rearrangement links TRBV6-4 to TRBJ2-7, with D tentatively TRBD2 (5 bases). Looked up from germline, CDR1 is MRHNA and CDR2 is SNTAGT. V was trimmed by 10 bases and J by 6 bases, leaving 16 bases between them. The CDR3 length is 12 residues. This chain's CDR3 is CATVRGVGEQYF. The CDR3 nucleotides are TGTGCCACTGTCCGGGGAGTAGGCGAGCAGTACTTC.

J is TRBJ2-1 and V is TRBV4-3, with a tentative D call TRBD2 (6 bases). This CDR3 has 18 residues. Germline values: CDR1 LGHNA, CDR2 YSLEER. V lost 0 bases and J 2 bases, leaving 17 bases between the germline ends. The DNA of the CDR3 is TGCGCCAGCAGCCAAGAGCTGAGCAGCGGGTCTACCTACAATGAGCAGTTCTTC. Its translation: CASSQELSSGSTYNEQFF.

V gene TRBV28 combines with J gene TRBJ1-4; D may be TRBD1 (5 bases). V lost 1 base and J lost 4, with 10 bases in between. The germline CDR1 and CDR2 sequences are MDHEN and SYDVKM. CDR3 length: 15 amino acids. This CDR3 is CASSLLRQLNEKLFF. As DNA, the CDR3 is TGTGCCAGCAGTTTATTGCGACAGCTTAATGAAAAACTGTTTTTT.

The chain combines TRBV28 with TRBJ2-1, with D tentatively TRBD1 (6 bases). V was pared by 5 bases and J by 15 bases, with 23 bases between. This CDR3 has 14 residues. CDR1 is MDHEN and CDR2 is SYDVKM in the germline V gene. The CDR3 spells CASSVPGTYRKGFF. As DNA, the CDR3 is TGTGCCAGCAGTGTACCCGGGACATATCGGAAGGGGTTCTTC.

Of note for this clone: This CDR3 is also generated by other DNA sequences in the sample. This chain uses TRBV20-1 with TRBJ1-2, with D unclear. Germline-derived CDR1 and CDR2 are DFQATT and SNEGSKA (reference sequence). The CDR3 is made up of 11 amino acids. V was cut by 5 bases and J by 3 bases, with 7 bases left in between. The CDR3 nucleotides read TGCAGTGCTCGGCAGGACTATGGCTACACCTTC. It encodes CSARQDYGYTF.

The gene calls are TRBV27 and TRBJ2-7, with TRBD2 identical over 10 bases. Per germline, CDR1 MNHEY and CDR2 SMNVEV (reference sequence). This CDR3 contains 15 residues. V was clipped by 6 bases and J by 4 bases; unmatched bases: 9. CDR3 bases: TGTGCCAGCAGGCCCGGGACTAGCGTTTTTTACGAGCAGTACTTC. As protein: CASRPGTSVFYEQYF.

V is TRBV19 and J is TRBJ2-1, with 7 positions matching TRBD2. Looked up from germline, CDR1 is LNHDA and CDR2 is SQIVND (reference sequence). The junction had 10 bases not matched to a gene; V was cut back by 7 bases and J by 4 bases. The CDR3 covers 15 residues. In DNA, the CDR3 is TGTGCCAGTACTTCAGGACTAGTACCTTACAATGAGCAGTTCTTC. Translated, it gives CASTSGLVPYNEQFF.

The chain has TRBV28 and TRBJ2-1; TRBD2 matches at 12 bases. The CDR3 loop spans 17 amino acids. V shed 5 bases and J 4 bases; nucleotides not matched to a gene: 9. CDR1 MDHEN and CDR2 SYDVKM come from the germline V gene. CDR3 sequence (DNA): TGTGCCAGCAGTCTCCCCAGGACTAGCGGGATTTACAATGAGCAGTTCTTC. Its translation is CASSLPRTSGIYNEQFF.

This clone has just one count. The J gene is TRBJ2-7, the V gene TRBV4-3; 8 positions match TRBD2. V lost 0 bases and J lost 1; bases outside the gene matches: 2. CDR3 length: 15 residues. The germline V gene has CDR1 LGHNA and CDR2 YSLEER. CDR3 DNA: TGCGCCAGCAGCCAAGAACTAGCGGAGTCCTACGAGCAGTACTTC. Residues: CASSQELAESYEQYF.

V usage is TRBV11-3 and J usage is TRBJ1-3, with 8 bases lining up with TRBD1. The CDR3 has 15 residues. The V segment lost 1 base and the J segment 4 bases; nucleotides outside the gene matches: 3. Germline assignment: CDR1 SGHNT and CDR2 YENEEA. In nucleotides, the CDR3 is TGTGCCAGCAGCTTAGGACAGGGGCGCGGAAACACCATATATTTT. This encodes CASSLGQGRGNTIYF.

In DNA, the CDR3 is TGTGCCAGCAGTTACTTCAGCGGGAGTGTTACGGGCTCCTACAATGAGCAGTTCTTC. Its translation is CASSYFSGSVTGSYNEQFF. The chain joins TRBV6-2 or TRBV6-3 to TRBJ2-1, with 8 nucleotides matching TRBD2. J gave up 0 bases and V 1 base, and 11 bases lay outside the gene matches. The CDR3 totals 19 residues. Looked up from germline, CDR1 is MNHEY and CDR2 is SVGEGT.